Sequencing of this T cell receptor beta chain was carried out in a study of regulatory T cells in long-lasting Graves disease. Study-level results: Rather than thyroid tissue, only peripheral blood underwent study.

Germline V CDR1 and CDR2: MDHEN, SYDVKM. The CDR3 extends over 14 amino acids. V lost 10 bases and J 0 bases, leaving 12 bases between the germline ends. This clonotype has ten or more counts. The antigen remains undetermined. For TCR beta, libraries came from iRepertoire HTBI primers and Arm-PCR of CDR3 regions. TCRdb reprocessed the multiplex PCR reads via MiXCR and lists one record per CDR3 protein. The sample shows about 420,000 distinct CDR3 sequences, around a quarter of them seen only once. Regarding time point: persistent/refractory GD, antithyroid drugs over 5 years with positive TRAb. RNA isolated from PBMCs was used to make the TCR library.

The sample was peripheral blood mononuclear cells (PBMCs), taken when the disease was refractory, from a patient treated with antithyroid drugs. V gene TRBV28 combines with J gene TRBJ1-4; D unclear. The source is a female donor with Graves disease. The CDR3 protein is CATKAVATNEKLFF. CDR3 nucleotide sequence: TGTGCCACCAAAGCAGTTGCAACTAATGAAAAACTGTTTTTT.